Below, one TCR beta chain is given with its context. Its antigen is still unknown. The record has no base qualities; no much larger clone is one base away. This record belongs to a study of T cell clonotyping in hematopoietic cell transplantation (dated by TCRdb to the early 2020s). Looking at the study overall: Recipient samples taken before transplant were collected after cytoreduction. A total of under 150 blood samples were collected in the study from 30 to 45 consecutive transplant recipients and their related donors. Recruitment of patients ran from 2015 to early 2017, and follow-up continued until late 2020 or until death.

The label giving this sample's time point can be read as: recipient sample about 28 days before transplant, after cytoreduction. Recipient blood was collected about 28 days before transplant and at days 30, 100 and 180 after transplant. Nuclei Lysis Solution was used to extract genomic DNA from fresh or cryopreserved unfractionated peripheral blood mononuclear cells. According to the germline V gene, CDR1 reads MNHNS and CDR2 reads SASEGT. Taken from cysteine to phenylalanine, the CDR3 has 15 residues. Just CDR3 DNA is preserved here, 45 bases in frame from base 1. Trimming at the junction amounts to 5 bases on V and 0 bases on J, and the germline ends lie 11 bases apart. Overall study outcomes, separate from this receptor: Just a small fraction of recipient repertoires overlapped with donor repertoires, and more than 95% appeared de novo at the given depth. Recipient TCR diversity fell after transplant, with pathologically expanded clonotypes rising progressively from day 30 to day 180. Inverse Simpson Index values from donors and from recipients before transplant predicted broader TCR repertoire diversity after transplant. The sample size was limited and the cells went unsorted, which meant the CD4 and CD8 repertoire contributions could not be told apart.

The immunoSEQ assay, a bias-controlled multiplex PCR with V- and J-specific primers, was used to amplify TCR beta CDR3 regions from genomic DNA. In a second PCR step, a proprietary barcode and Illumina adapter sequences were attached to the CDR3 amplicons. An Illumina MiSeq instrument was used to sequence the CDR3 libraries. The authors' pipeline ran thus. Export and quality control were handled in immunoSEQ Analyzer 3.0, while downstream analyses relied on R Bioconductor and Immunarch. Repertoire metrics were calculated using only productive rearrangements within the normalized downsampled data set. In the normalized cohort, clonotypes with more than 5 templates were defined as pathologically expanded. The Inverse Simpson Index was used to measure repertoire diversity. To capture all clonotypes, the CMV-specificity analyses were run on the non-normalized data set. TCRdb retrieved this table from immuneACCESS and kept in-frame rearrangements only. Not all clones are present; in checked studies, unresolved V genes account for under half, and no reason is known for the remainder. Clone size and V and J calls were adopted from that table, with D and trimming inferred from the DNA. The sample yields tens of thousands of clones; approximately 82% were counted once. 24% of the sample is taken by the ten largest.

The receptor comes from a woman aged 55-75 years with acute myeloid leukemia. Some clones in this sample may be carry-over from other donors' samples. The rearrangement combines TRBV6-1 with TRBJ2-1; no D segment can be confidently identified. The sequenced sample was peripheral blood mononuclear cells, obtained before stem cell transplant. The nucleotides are TGTGCCAGCAGTAATCCCCGGAGCTCCTACAATGAGCAGTTCTTC. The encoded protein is CASSNPRSSYNEQFF.